Presented here are 9 T cell receptor beta chains from one specimen sequenced in a study of T cell changes during pregnancy in multiple sclerosis. Clones were read by immunoSEQ multiplex PCR, and TCRdb kept only the in-frame ones, dropping some. The sample has around 80,000 clones, just over 90% seen once. Source: peripheral blood, taken before pregnancy. The receptors originated from a female donor with multiple sclerosis, enrolled in a pregnancy study.

The chain has TRBV5-1 and TRBJ1-2; 8 bases map to TRBD1. The CDR3 consists of 15 residues. CDR1 is SGHRS and CDR2 is YFSETQ in the germline V gene. V gave up 4 bases and J gave up 4 bases; unmatched junction bases: 9. Here the CDR3 reads CASSKDGTGVYGYTF. CDR3 nucleotide sequence: TGCGCCAGCAGCAAAGACGGGACAGGCGTCTATGGCTACACCTTC.

The sample holds a few counts of this clone. This chain joins TRBV6-7 and TRBJ1-4; D might be TRBD1 (5 bases). TRBV6-7 is an ORF for which the function is uncertain. The CDR3 has 13 residues. Deletions cut 8 bases from V and 8 bases from J, with 15 bases between. The CDR3 is CASDVRVREKLFF. The DNA for the CDR3 is TGTGCCAGCGATGTCAGGGTTCGGGAAAAACTGTTTTTT.

This sequence joins TRBV19 and TRBJ2-5; possibly TRBD2 for D (6 bases). The CDR3 is 14 amino acids. Germline CDR1 LNHDA, CDR2 SQIVND (reference sequence). Trimming took 1 base from V and 6 from J, leaving 12 bases between them. For the CDR3, the DNA is TGTGCCAGTAGTATAGGACTAGAATCGCAGACCCAGTACTTC. Its translation is CASSIGLESQTQYF.

The chain is built from TRBV21-1 and TRBJ1-1; the D call TRBD1 from the table was never checked on the DNA. TRBV21-1 represents a pseudogene. CDR3 length equals 13 residues. CDR3 nucleotides: TGTGCCAGCAGCAATACCGGGACAGCTGAAGCTTTCTTT. Protein product: CASSNTGTAEAFF.

The chain recombines TRBV9 with TRBJ2-5, with 10 nucleotides matching TRBD2. Trimming took 4 bases from V and 3 from J; bases not matched to a gene: 3. Germline loops: CDR1 SGDLS, CDR2 YYNGEE. The CDR3 extends over 14 amino acids. This CDR3 reads CASSPGLAEETQYF. CDR3 DNA sequence: TGTGCCAGCAGCCCCGGACTAGCGGAAGAGACCCAGTACTTC.

The V call is TRBV6-1, the J call TRBJ2-3; D may be TRBD1 (7 bases). Deletions cut 3 bases from V and 1 base from J, with 11 bases between. The germline gives CDR1 MNHNS, CDR2 SASEGT. This CDR3 has 15 amino acids. In nucleotides, the CDR3 is TGTGCCAGCAGTGATTTCAGGGGGGGCACAGATACGCAGTATTTT. This gives the protein CASSDFRGGTDTQYF.

The V and J genes are TRBV11-2 and TRBJ1-3; D gene unclear. Germline assignment: CDR1 SGHAT and CDR2 FQNNGV. V lost 5 bases and J lost 0, with 14 bases in between. CDR3 length equals 16 residues. The CDR3 DNA sequence: TGTGCCAGCAGCGCCCGTTTCGGGGTCTCTGGAAACACCATATATTTT. This encodes CASSARFGVSGNTIYF. The entire variable domain, with the rest obtained from reference TRBV11-2 and TRBJ1-3, is as follows: EAGVAQSPRYKIIEKRQSVAFWCNPISGHATLYWYQQILGQGPKLLIQFQNNGVVDDSQLPKDRFSAERLKGVDSTLKIQPAKLEDSAVYLCASSARFGVSGNTIYFGEGSWLTVV.

The CDR3 nucleotides read TGCGCCAGCAGCCAAGCGCAGGGCCACTATGGCTACACCTTC. As protein: CASSQAQGHYGYTF. The chain recombines TRBV4-1 with TRBJ1-2; D perhaps matches TRBD1 (5 bases). CDR1 is MGHRA, CDR2 YSYEKL, per germline. The CDR3 runs to 14 residues. Deletions cut 1 base from V and 3 bases from J, with 9 bases between.

V usage is TRBV5-1 and J usage is TRBJ2-2, with D perhaps matching TRBD2 (6 bases). The germline V gene has CDR1 SGHRS and CDR2 YFSETQ. Trimming shortened V by 0 bases and J by 5 bases, and 17 bases separated the two germline ends. This CDR3 has 17 residues. The chain's CDR3 is CASSLASFGRGTGELFF. CDR3 coding DNA: TGCGCCAGCAGCTTGGCCTCTTTCGGGAGAGGGACCGGGGAGCTGTTTTTT. Full variable domain (missing parts from reference TRBV5-1 and TRBJ2-2): KAGVTQTPRYLIKTRGQQVTLSCSPISGHRSVSWYQQTPGQGLQFLFEYFSETQRNKGNFPGRFSGRQFSNSRSEMNVSTLELGDSALYLCASSLASFGRGTGELFFGEGSRLTVL.